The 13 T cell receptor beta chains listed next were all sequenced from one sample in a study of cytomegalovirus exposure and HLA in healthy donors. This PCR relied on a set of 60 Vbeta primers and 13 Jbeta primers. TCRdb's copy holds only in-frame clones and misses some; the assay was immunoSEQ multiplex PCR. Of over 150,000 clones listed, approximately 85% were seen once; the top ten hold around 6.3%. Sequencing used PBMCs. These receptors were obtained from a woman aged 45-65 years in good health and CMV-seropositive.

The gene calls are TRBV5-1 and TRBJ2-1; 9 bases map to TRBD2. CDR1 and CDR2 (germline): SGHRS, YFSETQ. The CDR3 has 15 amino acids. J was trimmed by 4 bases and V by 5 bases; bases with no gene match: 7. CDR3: CASSFSGGTYNEQFF. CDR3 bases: TGCGCCAGCAGTTTTAGCGGGGGCACTTACAATGAGCAGTTCTTC.

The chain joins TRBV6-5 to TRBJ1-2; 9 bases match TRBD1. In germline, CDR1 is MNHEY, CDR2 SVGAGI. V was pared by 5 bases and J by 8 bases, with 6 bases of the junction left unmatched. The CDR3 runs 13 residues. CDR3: CASSEGQGDGYTF. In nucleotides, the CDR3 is TGTGCCAGCAGTGAGGGACAGGGCGACGGCTACACCTTC.

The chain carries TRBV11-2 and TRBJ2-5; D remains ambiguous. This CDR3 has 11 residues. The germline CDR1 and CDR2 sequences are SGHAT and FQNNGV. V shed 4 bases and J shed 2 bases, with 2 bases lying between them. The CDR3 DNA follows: TGTGCCAGCAGCTCTCAAGAGACCCAGTACTTC. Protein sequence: CASSSQETQYF.

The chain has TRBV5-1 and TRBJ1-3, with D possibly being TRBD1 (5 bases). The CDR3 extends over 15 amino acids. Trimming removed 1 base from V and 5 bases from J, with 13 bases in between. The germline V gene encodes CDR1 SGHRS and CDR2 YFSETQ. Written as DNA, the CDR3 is TGCGCCAGCAGCTTGCAGGGTGAGGAAAGAAACACCATATATTTT. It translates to CASSLQGEERNTIYF.

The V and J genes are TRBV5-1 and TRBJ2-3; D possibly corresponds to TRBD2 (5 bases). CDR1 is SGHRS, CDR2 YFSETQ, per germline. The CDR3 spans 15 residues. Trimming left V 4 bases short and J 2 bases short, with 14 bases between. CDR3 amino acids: CASSPSEATTDTQYF. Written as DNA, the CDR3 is TGCGCCAGCAGCCCCTCGGAGGCGACCACAGATACGCAGTATTTT.

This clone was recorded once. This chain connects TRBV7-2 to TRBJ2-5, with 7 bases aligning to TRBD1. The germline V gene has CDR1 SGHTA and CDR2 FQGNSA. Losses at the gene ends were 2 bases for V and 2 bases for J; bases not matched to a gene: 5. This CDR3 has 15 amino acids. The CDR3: CASSLLRTGQETQYF. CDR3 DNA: TGTGCCAGCAGCTTATTACGGACAGGTCAAGAGACCCAGTACTTC.

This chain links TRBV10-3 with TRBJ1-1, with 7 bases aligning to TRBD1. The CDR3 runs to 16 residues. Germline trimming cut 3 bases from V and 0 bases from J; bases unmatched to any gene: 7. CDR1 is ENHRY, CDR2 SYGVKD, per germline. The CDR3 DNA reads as TGTGCCATCAGTGAAGCTATGGGACAGATGAACACTGAAGCTTTCTTT. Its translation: CAISEAMGQMNTEAFF.

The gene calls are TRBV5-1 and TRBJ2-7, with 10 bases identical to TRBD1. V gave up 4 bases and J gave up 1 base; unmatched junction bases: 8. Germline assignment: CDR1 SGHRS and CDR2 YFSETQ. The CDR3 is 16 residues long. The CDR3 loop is CASSVTGTGVSYEQYF. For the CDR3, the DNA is TGCGCCAGCAGCGTCACCGGGACAGGGGTTTCCTACGAGCAGTACTTC.

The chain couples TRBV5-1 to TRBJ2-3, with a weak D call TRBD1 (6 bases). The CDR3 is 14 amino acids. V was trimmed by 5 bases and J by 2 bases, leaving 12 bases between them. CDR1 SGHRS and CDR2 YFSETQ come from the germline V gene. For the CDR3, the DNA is TGCGCCAGCAGATTAGGACAGATCACAGATACGCAGTATTTT. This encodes CASRLGQITDTQYF.

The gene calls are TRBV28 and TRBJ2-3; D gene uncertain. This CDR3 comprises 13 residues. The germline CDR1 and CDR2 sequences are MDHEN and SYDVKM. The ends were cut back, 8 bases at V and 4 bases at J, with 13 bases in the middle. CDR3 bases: TGTGCCAGCGGGTCGTCTGGGCCAGATACGCAGTATTTT. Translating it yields CASGSSGPDTQYF.

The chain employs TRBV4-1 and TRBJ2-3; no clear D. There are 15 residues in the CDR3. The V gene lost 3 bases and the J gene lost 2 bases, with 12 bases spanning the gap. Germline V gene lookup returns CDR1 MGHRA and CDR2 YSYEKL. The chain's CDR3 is CASSHEDRFTDTQYF. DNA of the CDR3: TGCGCCAGCAGCCACGAGGATAGGTTCACAGATACGCAGTATTTT.

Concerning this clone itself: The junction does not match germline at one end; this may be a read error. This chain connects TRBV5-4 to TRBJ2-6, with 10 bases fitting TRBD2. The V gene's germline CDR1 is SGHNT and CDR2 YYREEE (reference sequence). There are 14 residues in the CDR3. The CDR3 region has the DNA TGTGCCAGCAGCCGGACTAGCGGAAACAACGGCCTGACTTTC. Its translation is CASSRTSGNNGLTF.

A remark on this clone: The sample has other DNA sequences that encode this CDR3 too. This chain's CDR3 is CASSLGSEETQYF. For the CDR3, the DNA is TGTGCCAGCAGCTTAGGGAGCGAGGAGACCCAGTACTTC. The V and J genes are TRBV7-8 and TRBJ2-5; no definite D call. CDR1 and CDR2 from the germline V gene are SGHVS and FQNEAQ. The CDR3 length is 13 residues. The ends were cut back, 1 base at V and 5 bases at J, with 8 bases in the middle.